This T cell receptor (beta chain) was obtained from a study of cytomegalovirus exposure and HLA in healthy donors. Study findings and constraints: There were some V segments, including TRBV6-2 and TRBV6-3, excluded as indistinguishable. With later analysis, a missense DCLRE1C variant became linked to TCR beta V- and J-gene trimming.

A word on this clone: Its antigen is unidentified.

Germline CDR1 reads SGHNT; CDR2 reads YYREEE (reference sequence). The CDR3 is 15 residues long. Trimming took 5 bases from V and 10 from J; bases not matched to a gene: 12. The PCR was carried out with 60 Vbeta primers and 13 Jbeta primers. TCRdb keeps only in-frame clones here, not all; method: immunoSEQ multiplex PCR. There are 180,000 or so clones in the sample; just over 70% occur only once, and 2% to 2.5% lies in the top ten. The chain carries TRBV5-4 and TRBJ2-1, with 10 bases identical to TRBD2. The sequencing input was PBMCs. The clonotype was recovered from a human donor in good health. CDR3 in DNA: TGTGCCAGCAGTCCCGGGACTAGCGCGGCAGAAGAGCAGTTCTTC. Amino acids: CASSPGTSAAEEQFF.